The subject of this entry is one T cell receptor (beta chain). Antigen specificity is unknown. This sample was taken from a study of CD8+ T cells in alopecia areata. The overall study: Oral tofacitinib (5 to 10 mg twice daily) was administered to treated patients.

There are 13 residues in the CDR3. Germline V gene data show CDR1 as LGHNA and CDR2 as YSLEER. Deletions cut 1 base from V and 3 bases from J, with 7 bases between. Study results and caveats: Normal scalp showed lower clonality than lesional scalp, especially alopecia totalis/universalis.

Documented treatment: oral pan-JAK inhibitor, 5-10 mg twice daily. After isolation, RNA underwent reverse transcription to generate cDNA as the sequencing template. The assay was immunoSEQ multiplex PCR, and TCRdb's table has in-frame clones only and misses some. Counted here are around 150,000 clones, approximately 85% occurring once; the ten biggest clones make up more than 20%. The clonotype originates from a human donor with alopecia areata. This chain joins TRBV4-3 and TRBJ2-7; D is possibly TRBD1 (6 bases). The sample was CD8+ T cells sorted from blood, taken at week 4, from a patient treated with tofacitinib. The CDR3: CASSQAQGYEQYF. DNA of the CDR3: TGCGCCAGCAGCCAAGCACAGGGCTACGAGCAGTACTTC.